These 24 T cell receptor beta chains share one sample of origin, sequenced in a study of shared clonotypes between healthy human individuals. CD8 cells regarded as naive lacked CD45RO, were positively chosen for CCR7, and omitted terminally differentiated effector memory CD45RA+ cells. Sequencing used immunoSEQ multiplex PCR; TCRdb keeps in-frame clones, though not all of them. The table includes about 2 million clones, around 96% detected once. Sequencing was performed on naive CD8+ T cells sorted from blood. The receptors were gathered from a man younger than 35 in good health.

The gene calls are TRBV15 and TRBJ2-7; the D gene is possibly TRBD2 (7 bases). V lost 5 bases, J lost 2 bases, and 13 bases lay in between. CDR3 size: 14 residues. CDR1 LNHNV and CDR2 YYDKDF come from the germline V gene (reference sequence). The CDR3 sequence: CATSQKGGAYEQYF. DNA for the CDR3: TGTGCCACCAGCCAAAAGGGGGGGGCCTACGAGCAGTACTTC.

A remark on this clone: The same CDR3 is also encoded by other DNA sequences in this sample. The chain uses TRBV30 and TRBJ2-5, with unresolved D. CDR3 size: 12 residues. Germline CDR1 reads GTSNPN; CDR2 reads SVGIG (reference sequence). Trimming took off 0 bases at V and 1 base at J, with 3 bases between the two ends. The CDR3 sequence is CAWSVPQETQYF. Here the CDR3 DNA reads TGTGCCTGGAGTGTACCCCAAGAGACCCAGTACTTC. Based on the CDR3 plus reference TRBV30 and TRBJ2-5, the full variable domain is SQTIHQWPATLVQPVGSPLSLECTVEGTSNPNLYWYRQAAGRGLQLLFYSVGIGQISSEVPQNLSASRPQDRQFILSSKKLLLSDSGFYLCAWSVPQETQYFGPGTRLLVL.

CDR3 sequence: CASSIVDISNQPQHF. The CDR3 nucleotides are TGTGCCAGTAGTATAGTGGACATTAGCAATCAGCCCCAGCATTTT. The chain has TRBV19 and TRBJ1-5, with TRBD1 as a possible D gene (5 bases). Germline CDR1 LNHDA, CDR2 SQIVND (reference sequence). This CDR3 spans 15 amino acids. Trimming removed 1 base at V and 0 bases at J, with 7 bases between.

The chain has TRBV7-9 and TRBJ1-2, with a possible D match to TRBD1 (5 bases). Germline-derived CDR1 and CDR2 are SEHNR and FQNEAQ (reference sequence). Trimming stripped 1 base from V and 0 bases from J, with 6 bases between. The CDR3 contains 14 residues. CDR3 nucleotide sequence: TGTGCCAGCAGCTTAGGGGGCCCTAACTATGGCTACACCTTC. Its translation is CASSLGGPNYGYTF.

This clone appeared once. The chain couples TRBV13 to TRBJ2-7, with 10 bases fitting TRBD1. The trim removed 5 bases at V and 6 bases at J, leaving 4 bases unmatched. Germline V gives CDR1 PRHDT, CDR2 FYEKMQ (reference sequence). CDR3 length: 13 amino acids. CDR3 protein: CASSPTGGGEQYF. Here the CDR3 DNA reads TGTGCCAGCAGCCCGACAGGGGGCGGCGAGCAGTACTTC.

The chain joins TRBV9 to TRBJ2-5, with a tentative D call TRBD2 (5 bases). The CDR3 covers 14 residues. CDR1 is SGDLS, CDR2 YYNGEE, per germline. V was trimmed by 4 bases and J by 1 base, leaving 11 bases between them. In DNA, the CDR3 is TGTGCCAGCAGCCCCGGGAACAGCCAAGAGACCCAGTACTTC. It encodes CASSPGNSQETQYF.

The rearrangement uses TRBV19 and TRBJ2-5, with D hard to call. The germline CDR1 and CDR2 sequences are LNHDA and SQIVND (reference sequence). V dropped 1 base and J dropped 5 bases, with 11 bases sitting between them. The CDR3 runs to 14 residues. CDR3 bases: TGTGCCAGTAGTATAGCCGGGCTTTGGGAGACCCAGTACTTC. Translating gives CASSIAGLWETQYF.

V and J are TRBV2 and TRBJ2-7; the match to TRBD1 covers 8 bases. CDR3 length: 15 residues. The germline V gene encodes CDR1 SNHLY and CDR2 FYNNEI. The V and J ends lost 8 bases and 1 base, in that order; junction bases with no gene match: 10. The CDR3 nucleotides are TGTGCCAGCCTCGGCTCCGGGACAGGATCCTACGAGCAGTACTTC. Protein product: CASLGSGTGSYEQYF.

The rearrangement links TRBV4-1 to TRBJ2-5; 9 bases line up with TRBD1. Losses at the gene ends were 2 bases for V and 0 bases for J; bases not matched to a gene: 7. Germline V gives CDR1 MGHRA, CDR2 YSYEKL. CDR3 size: 17 residues. CDR3 nucleotide sequence: TGCGCCAGCAGCCAACGCCCCGGGACAGGGAACCAAGAGACCCAGTACTTC. Translation: CASSQRPGTGNQETQYF.

This chain uses TRBV6-6 with TRBJ2-5; D may be TRBD2 (6 bases). V was trimmed by 5 bases and J by 4 bases, leaving 17 bases between them. CDR3 length equals 15 residues. CDR1 and CDR2 from the germline V gene are MNHNY and SVGAGI (reference sequence). The CDR3 region is CASSGGLARPETQYF. The CDR3 DNA is TGTGCCAGCAGTGGGGGACTGGCGAGGCCAGAGACCCAGTACTTC.

The chain recombines TRBV2 with TRBJ2-7; TRBD2 matches 9 bases. Trimming cost V 7 bases and J 2 bases; bases outside gene matches: 18. CDR3 length equals 18 residues. Germline loops: CDR1 SNHLY, CDR2 FYNNEI. CDR3 sequence reads: CASTYQKRRREGTYEQYF. The CDR3 DNA reads as TGTGCCAGCACTTACCAAAAACGACGGCGGGAGGGAACCTACGAGCAGTACTTC.

Regarding this clone: Within the sample, other DNA sequences also encode this same CDR3. The CDR3 sequence: CASSEWANTEAFF. CDR3 bases: TGTGCCAGCAGTGAATGGGCGAACACTGAAGCTTTCTTT. The V and J genes are TRBV2 and TRBJ1-1; D call uncertain. From germline, CDR1 is SNHLY and CDR2 FYNNEI. The V and J ends lost 2 bases and 1 base respectively, with 5 bases between them. CDR3 length: 13 amino acids. The full variable domain, with the rest looked up from reference TRBV2 and TRBJ1-1, is EPEVTQTPSHQVTQMGQEVILRCVPISNHLYFYWYRQILGQKVEFLVSFYNNEISEKSEIFDDQFSVERPDGSNFTLKIRSTKLEDSAMYFCASSEWANTEAFFGQGTRLTVV.

Note on this clone: Other DNA sequences of this sample code for an identical CDR3. The V call is TRBV7-9, the J call TRBJ2-7, with 8 bases identical to TRBD1. CDR1 and CDR2 from the germline V gene are SEHNR and FQNEAQ (reference sequence). V lost 2 bases, J lost 4 bases, and 1 base stayed unmatched. The CDR3 loop spans 13 amino acids. In DNA form, the CDR3 reads TGTGCCAGCAGCTTAACAGGGGGGTACGAGCAGTACTTC. Amino acid sequence: CASSLTGGYEQYF.

CDR3 sequence (DNA): TGTGCCAGCAGGCCCGGGACAGGCAATCAGCCCCAGCATTTT. Translated, it gives CASRPGTGNQPQHF. The chain has TRBV2 and TRBJ1-5, with 7 bases identical to TRBD1. The CDR3 runs 14 residues. Germline CDR1 and CDR2: SNHLY and FYNNEI. J lost 2 bases, V lost 6 bases, and 4 bases had no gene match.

J is TRBJ1-2 and V is TRBV29-1; D is uncertain. Germline lookup yields CDR1 SQVTM and CDR2 ANQGSEA. This CDR3 has 13 amino acids. Trimming took off 3 bases at V and 0 bases at J, with 8 bases between the two ends. The CDR3 here is CSVDPQANYGYTF. CDR3 nucleotides: TGCAGCGTTGACCCTCAAGCTAACTATGGCTACACCTTC.

V gene TRBV27 combines with J gene TRBJ2-5, with TRBD1 matching 7 bases. From germline, CDR1 is MNHEY and CDR2 SMNVEV (reference sequence). The CDR3 spans 16 residues. Trimming took 3 bases from V and 4 from J; bases not matched to a gene: 11. The CDR3 sequence: CASSFYRGSILETQYF. CDR3 nucleotide sequence: TGTGCCAGCAGTTTTTACAGGGGAAGTATACTAGAGACCCAGTACTTC.

V usage is TRBV6-5 and J usage is TRBJ1-2; unclear D gene. Germline V gives CDR1 MNHEY, CDR2 SVGAGI. This CDR3 is 15 amino acids long. V lost 2 bases and J lost 8, with 18 bases in between. Written as DNA, the CDR3 is TGTGCCAGCAGTTACCTGCAGGAGGGCACGGGAGGCTACACCTTC. Translation: CASSYLQEGTGGYTF.

V usage is TRBV7-9 and J usage is TRBJ1-1; D gene uncertain. V shed 5 bases and J shed 1 base, with 11 bases lying between them. The CDR3 is made up of 14 amino acids. Germline V CDR1 and CDR2: SEHNR, FQNEAQ (reference sequence). The CDR3 is CASSLTSQNTEAFF. CDR3 bases: TGTGCCAGCAGCCTGACCTCACAGAACACTGAAGCTTTCTTT.

The rearrangement uses TRBV7-9 and TRBJ1-1; 7 bases map to TRBD1. Trimming at V came to 5 bases and at J to 3 bases, leaving 12 bases not matched to a gene. The germline V gene has CDR1 SEHNR and CDR2 FQNEAQ (reference sequence). The CDR3 extends over 16 amino acids. The CDR3 sequence: CASSPRLEGADTEAFF. CDR3 sequence (DNA): TGTGCCAGCAGCCCCCGCTTGGAGGGGGCGGACACTGAAGCTTTCTTT.

The J gene is TRBJ1-1, the V gene TRBV7-8; D possibly corresponds to TRBD1 (5 bases). Trimming pared 2 bases from V and 4 bases from J, leaving 20 bases between. This CDR3 spans 17 amino acids. Germline V gives CDR1 SGHVS, CDR2 FQNEAQ. CDR3 sequence (DNA): TGTGCCAGCAGCTTAACGGGCCTCCGTGCGGGGCTCACTGAAGCTTTCTTT. It yields the protein CASSLTGLRAGLTEAFF. The variable domain in full, completed from reference TRBV7-8 and TRBJ1-1, reads GAGVSQSPRYKVAKRGQDVALRCDPISGHVSLFWYQQALGQGPEFLTYFQNEAQLDKSGLPSDRFFAERPEGSVSTLKIQRTQQEDSAVYLCASSLTGLRAGLTEAFFGQGTRLTVV.

Note on this clone: Other nucleotide sequences from this sample produce the same CDR3. The chain recombines TRBV6-5 with TRBJ2-7; D gene ambiguous. CDR3 size: 13 residues. The V gene lost 2 bases and the J gene lost 4 bases, with 9 bases spanning the gap. The germline V gene has CDR1 MNHEY and CDR2 SVGAGI. The CDR3 loop is CASSYRSSYEQYF. The CDR3 nucleotides are TGTGCCAGCAGTTACCGGTCCTCTTACGAGCAGTACTTC.

In DNA, the CDR3 is TGTGCCAGCAGCACGGGACATCAAGAGACCCAGTACTTC. It codes for CASSTGHQETQYF. The chain recombines TRBV11-3 with TRBJ2-5; TRBD1 might be the D (6 bases). From germline, CDR1 is SGHNT and CDR2 YENEEA. The CDR3 is made up of 13 amino acids. With 5 bases removed from V and 2 bases from J, the gap between germline ends came to 9 bases.

On this clone: The sample holds other DNA sequences that translate to the same CDR3. The genes are TRBV6-5 and TRBJ2-2; D remains ambiguous. The germline CDR1 and CDR2 sequences are MNHEY and SVGAGI. The CDR3 contains 11 residues. The V end was cut by 9 bases, the J end by 6 bases, with 8 bases between. The CDR3, as DNA: TGTGCCAGTAGTCATTCCGGGGAGCTGTTTTTT. Translated: CASSHSGELFF.

This chain uses TRBV27 with TRBJ2-3; a weak D match, TRBD1 (7 bases). The CDR3 sequence is 14 residues long. Germline CDR1 reads MNHEY; CDR2 reads SMNVEV (reference sequence). V was cut by 6 bases and J by 4 bases, with 14 bases left in between. The DNA of the CDR3 is TGTGCCAGCAGGTTAGGAGGGGGCGCAGATACGCAGTATTTT. As protein: CASRLGGGADTQYF.